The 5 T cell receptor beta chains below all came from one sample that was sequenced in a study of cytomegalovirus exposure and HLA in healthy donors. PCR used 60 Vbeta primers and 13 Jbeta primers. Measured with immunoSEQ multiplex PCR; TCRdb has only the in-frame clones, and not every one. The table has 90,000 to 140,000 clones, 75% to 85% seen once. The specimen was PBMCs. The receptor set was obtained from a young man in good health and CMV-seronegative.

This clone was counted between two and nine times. The CDR3 coding sequence is TGTGCCAGCAGTCGAACAGGGGCGCTTAATGAAAAACTGTTTTTT. Amino acid sequence: CASSRTGALNEKLFF. This chain links TRBV2 with TRBJ1-4, with TRBD1 identical over 7 bases. The CDR3 runs 15 residues. The trim removed 5 bases at V and 4 bases at J, leaving 7 bases unmatched. CDR1 and CDR2 from the germline V gene are SNHLY and FYNNEI.

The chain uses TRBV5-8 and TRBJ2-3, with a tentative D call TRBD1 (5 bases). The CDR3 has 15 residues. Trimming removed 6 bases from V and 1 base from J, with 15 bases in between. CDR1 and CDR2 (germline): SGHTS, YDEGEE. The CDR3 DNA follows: TGTGCCAGCATAAGGTGGGGCCAACGCACAGATACGCAGTATTTT. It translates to CASIRWGQRTDTQYF.

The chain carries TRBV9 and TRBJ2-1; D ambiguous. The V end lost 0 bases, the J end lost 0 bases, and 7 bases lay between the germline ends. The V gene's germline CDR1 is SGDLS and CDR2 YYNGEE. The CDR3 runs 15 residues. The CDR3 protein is CASSVGVNSYNEQFF. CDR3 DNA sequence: TGTGCCAGCAGCGTAGGCGTAAACTCCTACAATGAGCAGTTCTTC.

CDR3 in amino acids: CASSPEEGASGYTF. CDR3 DNA: TGCGCCAGCAGCCCCGAGGAGGGGGCGAGTGGCTACACCTTC. The chain has TRBV5-1 and TRBJ1-2; 7 nucleotides line up with TRBD1. The CDR3 is 14 amino acids. Germline assignment: CDR1 SGHRS and CDR2 YFSETQ. V gave up 4 bases and J gave up 7 bases; unmatched junction bases: 10.

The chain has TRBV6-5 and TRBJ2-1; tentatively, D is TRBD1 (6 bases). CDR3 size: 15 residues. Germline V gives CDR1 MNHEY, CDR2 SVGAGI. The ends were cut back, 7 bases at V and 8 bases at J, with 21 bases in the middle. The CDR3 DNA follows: TGTGCCAGCAAACCTAGTCAGACAGGCAGTCATGAGCAGTTCTTC. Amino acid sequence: CASKPSQTGSHEQFF.